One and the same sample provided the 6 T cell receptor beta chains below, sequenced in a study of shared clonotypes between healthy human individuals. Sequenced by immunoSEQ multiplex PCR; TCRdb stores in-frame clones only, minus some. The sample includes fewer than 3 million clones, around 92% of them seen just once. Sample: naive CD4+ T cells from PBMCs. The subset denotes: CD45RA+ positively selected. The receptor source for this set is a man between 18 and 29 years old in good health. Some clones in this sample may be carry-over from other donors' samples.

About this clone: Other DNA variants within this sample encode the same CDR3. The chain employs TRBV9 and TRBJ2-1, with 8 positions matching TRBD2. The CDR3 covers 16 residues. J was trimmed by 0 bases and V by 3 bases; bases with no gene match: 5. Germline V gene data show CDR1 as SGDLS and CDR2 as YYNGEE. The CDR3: CASSATSGSSYNEQFF. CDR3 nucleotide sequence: TGTGCCAGCAGCGCAACTAGCGGCAGCTCCTACAATGAGCAGTTCTTC.

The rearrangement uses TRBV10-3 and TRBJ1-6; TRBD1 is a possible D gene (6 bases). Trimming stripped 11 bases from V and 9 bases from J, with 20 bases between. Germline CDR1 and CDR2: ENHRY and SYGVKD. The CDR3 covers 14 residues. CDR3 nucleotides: TGTGCCGCCACACAGGGCCGGGGTGTTTCACCCCTCCACTTT. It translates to CAATQGRGVSPLHF.

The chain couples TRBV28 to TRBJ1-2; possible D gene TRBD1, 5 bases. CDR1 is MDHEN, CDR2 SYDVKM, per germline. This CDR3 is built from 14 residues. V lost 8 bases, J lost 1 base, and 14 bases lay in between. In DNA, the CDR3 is TGTGCCAGCGCCCATCCGGGGGGTAACTATGGCTACACCTTC. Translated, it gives CASAHPGGNYGYTF.

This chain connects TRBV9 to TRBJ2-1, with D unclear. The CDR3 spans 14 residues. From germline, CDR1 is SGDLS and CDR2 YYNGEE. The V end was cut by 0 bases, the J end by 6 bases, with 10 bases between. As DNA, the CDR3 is TGTGCCAGCAGCGTAGTTGGTAGCTTCAATGAGCAGTTCTTC. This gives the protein CASSVVGSFNEQFF.

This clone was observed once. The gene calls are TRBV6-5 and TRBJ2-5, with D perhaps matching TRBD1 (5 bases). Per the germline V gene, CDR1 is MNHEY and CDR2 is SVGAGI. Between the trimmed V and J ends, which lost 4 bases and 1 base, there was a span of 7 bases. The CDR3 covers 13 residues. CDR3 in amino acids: CASSLDSQETQYF. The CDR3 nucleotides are TGTGCCAGCAGTTTAGACAGCCAAGAGACCCAGTACTTC.

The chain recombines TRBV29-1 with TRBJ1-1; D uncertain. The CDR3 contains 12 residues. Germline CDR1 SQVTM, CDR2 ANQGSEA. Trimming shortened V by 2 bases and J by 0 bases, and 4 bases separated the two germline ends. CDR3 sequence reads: CSVEWVNTEAFF. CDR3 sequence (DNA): TGCAGCGTTGAATGGGTGAACACTGAAGCTTTCTTT.